This TCR beta chain derives from a study of blood T cells in healthy people across ages. This clonotype was seen a few times. Through a sample-barcoded 5' primer and a J-beta primer mix, a second PCR was run for roughly 6 to 11 cycles. In TCRdb, the 5' RACE reads were re-called with MiXCR into one record per CDR3 protein. The sample shows roughly 720,000 distinct CDR3 sequences, about 55% of them seen only once. Germline V gene data show CDR1 as SQVTM and CDR2 as ANQGSEA. V was trimmed by 4 bases and J by 5 bases, leaving 14 bases between them. The CDR3 sequence is 13 residues long. This TCR came from a man aged 80 or over in good health. This chain links TRBV29-1 with TRBJ1-2, with D maybe TRBD1 (5 bases). Sequenced material: blood. For the CDR3, the DNA is TGCAGCGTTGCAGGGAAATCTTGGTATGGCTACACCTTC. This gives the protein CSVAGKSWYGYTF.